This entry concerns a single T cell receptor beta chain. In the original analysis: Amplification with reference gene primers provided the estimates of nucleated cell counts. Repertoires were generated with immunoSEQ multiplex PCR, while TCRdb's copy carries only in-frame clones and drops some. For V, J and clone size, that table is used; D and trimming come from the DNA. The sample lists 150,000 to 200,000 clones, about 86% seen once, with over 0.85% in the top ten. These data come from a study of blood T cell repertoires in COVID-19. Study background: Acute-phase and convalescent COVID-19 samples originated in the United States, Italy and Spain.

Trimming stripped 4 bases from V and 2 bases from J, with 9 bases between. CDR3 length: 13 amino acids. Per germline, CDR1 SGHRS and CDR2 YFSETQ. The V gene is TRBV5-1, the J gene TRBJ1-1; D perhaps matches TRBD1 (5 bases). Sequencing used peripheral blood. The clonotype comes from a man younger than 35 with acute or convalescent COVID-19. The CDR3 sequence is CASSVDINTEAFF. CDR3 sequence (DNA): TGCGCCAGCAGCGTGGACATAAACACTGAAGCTTTCTTT.